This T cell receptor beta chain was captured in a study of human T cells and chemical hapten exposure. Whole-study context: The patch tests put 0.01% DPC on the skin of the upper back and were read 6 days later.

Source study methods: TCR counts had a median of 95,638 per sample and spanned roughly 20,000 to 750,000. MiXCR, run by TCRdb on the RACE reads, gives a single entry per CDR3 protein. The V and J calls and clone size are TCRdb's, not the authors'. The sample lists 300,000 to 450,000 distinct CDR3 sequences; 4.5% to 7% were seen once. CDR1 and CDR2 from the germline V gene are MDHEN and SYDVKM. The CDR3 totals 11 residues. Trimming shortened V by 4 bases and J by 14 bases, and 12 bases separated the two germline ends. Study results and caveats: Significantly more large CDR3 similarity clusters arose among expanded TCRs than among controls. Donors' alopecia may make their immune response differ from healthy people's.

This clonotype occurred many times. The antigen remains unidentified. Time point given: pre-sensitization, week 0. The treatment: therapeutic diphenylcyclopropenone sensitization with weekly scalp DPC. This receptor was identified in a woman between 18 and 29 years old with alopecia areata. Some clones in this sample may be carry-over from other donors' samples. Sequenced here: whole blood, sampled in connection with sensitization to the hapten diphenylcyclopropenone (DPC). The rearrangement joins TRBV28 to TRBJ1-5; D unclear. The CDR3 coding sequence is TGTGCCAGCAGTTCGCCCTTTCATGAGCATTTT. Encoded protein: CASSSPFHEHF.